This T cell receptor beta chain was retrieved from a study of vaccination and CD4 T cells after COVID-19. This clonotype was counted only a few times. No antigen is known for it. V shed 0 bases, J shed 2 bases, and the junction held 4 bases outside the gene matches. Germline V gene data show CDR1 as MGHRA and CDR2 as YSYEKL. This CDR3 is 16 amino acids long. Time point specified: late sampling 161 to 241 days after vaccination in a few convalescent patients. One entry per CDR3 protein, called by TCRdb with MiXCR from the PCR reads. The table lists 25,000 to 30,000 distinct CDR3 sequences, under 65% of them singletons. Study-level findings and limits: Spike mono-reactivity was evident in 304 of the 307 vaccine-specific clones derived from convalescent patients.

This sample comprised CD4+ T cells from blood, obtained about 7 months after SARS-CoV-2 vaccination. The TCR sequence derives from a human donor who had recovered from COVID-19. The chain combines TRBV4-1 with TRBJ2-1, with 7 bases lining up with TRBD2. The CDR3, as DNA: TGCGCCAGCAGCCAAGAGTCTAGCGGAACCTACAATGAGCAGTTCTTC. Its protein is CASSQESSGTYNEQFF.